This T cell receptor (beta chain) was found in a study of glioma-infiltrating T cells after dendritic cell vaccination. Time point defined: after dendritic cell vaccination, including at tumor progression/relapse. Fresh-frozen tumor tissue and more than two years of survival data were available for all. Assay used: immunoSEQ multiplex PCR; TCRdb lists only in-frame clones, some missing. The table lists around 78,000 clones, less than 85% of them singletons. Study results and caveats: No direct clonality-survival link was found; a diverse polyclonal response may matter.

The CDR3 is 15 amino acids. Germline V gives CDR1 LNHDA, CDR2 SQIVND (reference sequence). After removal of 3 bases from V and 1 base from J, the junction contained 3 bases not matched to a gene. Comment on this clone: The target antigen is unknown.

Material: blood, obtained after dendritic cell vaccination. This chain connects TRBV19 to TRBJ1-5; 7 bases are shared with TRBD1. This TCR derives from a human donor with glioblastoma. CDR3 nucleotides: TGTGCCAGTAGTATTCCGGGACAGAGCAATCAGCCCCAGCATTTT. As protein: CASSIPGQSNQPQHF.